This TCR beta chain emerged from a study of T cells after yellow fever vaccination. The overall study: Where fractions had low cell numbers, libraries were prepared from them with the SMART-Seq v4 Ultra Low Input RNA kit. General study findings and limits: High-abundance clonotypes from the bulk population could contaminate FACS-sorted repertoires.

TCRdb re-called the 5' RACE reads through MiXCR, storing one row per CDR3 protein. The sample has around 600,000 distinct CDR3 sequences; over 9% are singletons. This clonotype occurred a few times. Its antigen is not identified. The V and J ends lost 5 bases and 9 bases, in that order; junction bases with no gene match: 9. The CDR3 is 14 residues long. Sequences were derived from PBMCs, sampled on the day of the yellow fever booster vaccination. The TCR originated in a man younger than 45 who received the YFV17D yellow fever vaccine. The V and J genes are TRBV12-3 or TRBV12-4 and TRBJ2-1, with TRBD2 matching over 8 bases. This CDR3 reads CASSPGTRQFEQFF. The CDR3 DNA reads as TGTGCCAGCAGTCCTGGGACTAGACAATTTGAGCAGTTCTTC.